These 8 T cell receptor beta chains came from one sample sequenced in a study of cytomegalovirus exposure and HLA in healthy donors. Method: immunoSEQ multiplex PCR; TCRdb's copy keeps in-frame clones and lacks some. The sample has over 130,000 clones, roughly 86% seen once. The sequenced sample was PBMCs. These receptors originate from a young man in good health and CMV-seropositive.

The chain joins TRBV7-2 to TRBJ2-1, with TRBD2 matching 9 bases. The CDR3 extends over 15 amino acids. Unmatched junction bases numbered 5, after V lost 5 bases and J lost 3 bases. The germline V gene has CDR1 SGHTA and CDR2 FQGNSA. The CDR3 DNA reads as TGTGCCAGCAGCCAGAGAGCGGGGGGCTACAATGAGCAGTTCTTC. As protein: CASSQRAGGYNEQFF.

The chain uses TRBV11-2 and TRBJ1-2; D might be TRBD1 (5 bases). The CDR3 is made up of 15 amino acids. Per germline, CDR1 SGHAT and CDR2 FQNNGV. Deletions cut 0 bases from V and 7 bases from J, with 15 bases between. CDR3 sequence reads: CASSLDLLAGGGYTF. Written as DNA, the CDR3 is TGTGCCAGCAGCTTAGATTTATTGGCGGGGGGTGGCTACACCTTC.

The chain links TRBV5-6 to TRBJ2-3, with D possibly matching TRBD2 (6 bases). The V end lost 4 bases, the J end lost 11 bases, and 14 bases lay between the germline ends. Looked up from germline, CDR1 is SGHDT and CDR2 is YYEEEE. The CDR3 length is 12 residues. CDR3 bases: TGTGCCAGCAGCCCTTGGGGACTGGAGCAGTATTTT. Its translation: CASSPWGLEQYF.

The chain has TRBV2 and TRBJ1-2, with 8 bases identical to TRBD1. Germline loops: CDR1 SNHLY, CDR2 FYNNEI. This CDR3 comprises 14 residues. With V trimmed by 8 bases and J by 5 bases, 10 bases remained unmatched. The CDR3 coding sequence is TGTGCCAGCGTGAGACAGGGGAAGCAATATGGCTACACCTTC. Protein sequence: CASVRQGKQYGYTF.

J is TRBJ2-1 and V is TRBV19, with 9 bases lining up with TRBD2. V lost 4 bases to trimming and J lost 4 bases; unmatched junction nucleotides: 8. Looked up from germline, CDR1 is LNHDA and CDR2 is SQIVND (reference sequence). The CDR3 is made up of 16 amino acids. The CDR3, as DNA: TGTGCCAGTAGTACCATAGCGGGAGCCGGATACAATGAGCAGTTCTTC. It translates to CASSTIAGAGYNEQFF.

This clone turned up a few times. V usage is TRBV7-6 and J usage is TRBJ2-7, with TRBD2 matching 8 bases. V was pared by 0 bases and J by 7 bases, with 5 bases of the junction left unmatched. Per germline, CDR1 SGHVS and CDR2 FNYEAQ. This CDR3 has 14 amino acids. In DNA, the CDR3 is TGTGCCAGCAGCTTAGCCAGCGGGGGCGGAGAGCAGTACTTC. It encodes CASSLASGGGEQYF.

This chain links TRBV9 with TRBJ2-7; D uncertain. There are 16 residues in the CDR3. The germline V and J ends were trimmed by 0 bases and 3 bases, with 16 bases remaining between them. Germline CDR1 SGDLS, CDR2 YYNGEE. The CDR3 loop is CASSVGGQLKVYEQYF. The DNA for the CDR3 is TGTGCCAGCAGCGTAGGAGGTCAGTTAAAGGTCTACGAGCAGTACTTC. Full variable domain (outside the CDR3, taken from reference TRBV9 and TRBJ2-7): DSGVTQTPKHLITATGQRVTLRCSPRSGDLSVYWYQQSLDQGLQFLIQYYNGEERAKGNILERFSAQQFPDLHSELNLSSLELGDSALYFCASSVGGQLKVYEQYFGPGTRLTVT.

The chain links TRBV6-1 to TRBJ1-1; perhaps TRBD1 as D (6 bases). The CDR3 is made up of 14 amino acids. Germline V gives CDR1 MNHNS, CDR2 SASEGT. The V end lost 2 bases, the J end lost 0 bases, and 7 bases lay between the germline ends. CDR3 in amino acids: CASSEQGMNTEAFF. The CDR3 DNA follows: TGTGCCAGCAGTGAACAGGGGATGAACACTGAAGCTTTCTTT.